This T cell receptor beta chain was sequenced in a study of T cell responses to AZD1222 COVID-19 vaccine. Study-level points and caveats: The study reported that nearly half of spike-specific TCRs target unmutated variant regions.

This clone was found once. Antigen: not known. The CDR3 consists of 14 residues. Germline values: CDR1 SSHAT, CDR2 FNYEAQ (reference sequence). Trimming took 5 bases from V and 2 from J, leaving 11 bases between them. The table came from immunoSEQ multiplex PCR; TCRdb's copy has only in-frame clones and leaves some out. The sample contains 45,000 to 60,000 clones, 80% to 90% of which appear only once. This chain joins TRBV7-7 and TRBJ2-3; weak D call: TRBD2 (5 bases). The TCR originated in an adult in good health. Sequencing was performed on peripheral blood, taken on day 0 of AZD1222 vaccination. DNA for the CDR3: TGTGCCAGCAGCCAACTAGGTTACACAGATACGCAGTATTTT. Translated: CASSQLGYTDTQYF.